The clone carrying this T cell receptor (beta chain) was seen only a few times. Its target is unknown. This sample was taken from a study of chemoradiotherapy in HPV16-positive cancers. About the study: A couple of HPV16-positive patients' cells yielded candidate HPV-specific clones and common motifs. Study results and limitations: Only two HPV16-positive patients supplied the functional HPV-specificity definition. In HPV16-positive patients, HPV-responsive T-cell expansion tracked better recurrence-free survival.

Assay: immunoSEQ multiplex PCR; the TCRdb copy retains only in-frame clones and omits some. The data contain approximately 14,000 clones, roughly 69% of them singletons. Trimming stripped 0 bases from V and 0 bases from J, with 12 bases between. The CDR3 contains 17 residues. Germline V gene data show CDR1 as SGHTA and CDR2 as FQGNSA. Repertoires were sampled repeatedly during chemoradiotherapy. This sample was taken from a patient who underwent chemoradiotherapy. This chain links TRBV7-2 with TRBJ2-1; the D call may be TRBD1 or TRBD2 (6 bases each). The TCR originated in a human donor with HPV-associated anogenital cancer. The DNA for the CDR3 is TGTGCCAGCAGCTTAGCGGGGGGCACCCGCTCCTACAATGAGCAGTTCTTC. Translating it yields CASSLAGGTRSYNEQFF.